The 5 T cell receptor beta chains below all came from one sample that was sequenced in a study of beta chain features in type 1 diabetes. Isolated RNA was reverse transcribed in full, so expressed TCRB transcripts were sequenced. The protocol was immunoSEQ multiplex PCR, while the TCRdb copy is restricted to in-frame clones and leaves out a portion. The sample includes 150,000 to 180,000 clones, over 8.5% of them seen just once. Sequencing input: central memory CD4+ T cells from blood. These receptors were taken from a man between 18 and 35 years old in good health.

This clone was counted between two and nine times. V gene TRBV29-1 combines with J gene TRBJ2-7; 11 bases fit TRBD1. The trim removed 6 bases at V and 4 bases at J, leaving 5 bases unmatched. There are 13 residues in the CDR3. The germline V gene has CDR1 SQVTM and CDR2 ANQGSEA. The CDR3: CSVVDRGQYEQYF. The CDR3, as DNA: TGCAGCGTCGTGGACAGGGGGCAGTACGAGCAGTACTTC.

This clone was picked up many times. The chain recombines TRBV29-1 with TRBJ2-1; D call uncertain. CDR1 is SQVTM and CDR2 is ANQGSEA in the germline V gene. Trimming took 3 bases from V and 3 from J, leaving 12 bases between them. CDR3 length equals 14 residues. This CDR3 is CSVDRQNLYNEQFF. The CDR3 DNA sequence: TGCAGCGTTGATCGGCAGAACCTCTACAATGAGCAGTTCTTC.

This clone was observed a few times. The V gene is TRBV2, the J gene TRBJ2-7, with D uncertain. Germline V lookup: CDR1 SNHLY, CDR2 FYNNEI. CDR3 length equals 11 residues. V was pared by 3 bases and J by 13 bases, with 13 bases between. The CDR3 DNA reads as TGTGCCAGCAGTGATCCGGCGACACCTTACTTC. Translation gives CASSDPATPYF.

V usage is TRBV7-2 and J usage is TRBJ2-5; TRBD1 is a possible D gene (5 bases). Germline lookup yields CDR1 SGHTA and CDR2 FQGNSA. The CDR3 consists of 13 residues. V was clipped by 3 bases and J by 2 bases, with 7 bases between them. As DNA, the CDR3 is TGTGCCAGCAGCTTTTACAGGCAAGAGACCCAGTACTTC. Translating gives CASSFYRQETQYF. The complete variable domain, with remaining parts taken from reference TRBV7-2 and TRBJ2-5, reads GAGVSQSPSNKVTEKGKDVELRCDPISGHTALYWYRQSLGQGLEFLIYFQGNSAPDKSGLPSDRFSAERTGGSVSTLTIQRTQQEDSAVYLCASSFYRQETQYFGPGTRLLVL.

The table lists this clone with a few counts. The CDR3 DNA is TGTGCCAGTAGTATGGGCACGGGAGGGGTCTACAATGAGCAGTTCTTC. Translating gives CASSMGTGGVYNEQFF. The chain links TRBV19 to TRBJ2-1, with 8 bases fitting TRBD2. V gave up 3 bases and J gave up 3 bases; unmatched junction bases: 7. Germline V gives CDR1 LNHDA, CDR2 SQIVND (reference sequence). This CDR3 is 16 amino acids long.